Included here is one T cell receptor beta chain sequence, with context. The antigen is unknown. The record originates from a study of shared clonotypes between healthy human individuals. Study context: The donors, two women and a few men, were aged 18 to 49. Each donor's CD8 memory used one plate, CD8 naive two, each CD4 subset three.

Produced via immunoSEQ multiplex PCR; TCRdb's table is partial and in-frame only. This table holds roughly 850,000 clones, 95% to 97% found once. CD45RO-negative CD8 cells positively selected for CCR7 made up the naive population, which excluded terminally differentiated effector memory CD45RA+ cells. All the donors were Caucasian adults who lived in Nashville, Tennessee. Findings and caveats of the study: Relative to their counterparts shared across all four donors, non-shared clonotypes exhibited diminished generation probabilities.

The CDR3 covers 16 residues. The V gene end was trimmed by 5 bases and the J gene end by 2 bases; junction bases not matched to a gene: 9. Germline V gene lookup returns CDR1 MNHEY and CDR2 SMNVEV (reference sequence). The J gene is TRBJ2-3, the V gene TRBV27; 8 nucleotides line up with TRBD1. The source of this sequence is a man in his thirties or forties in good health. Sequencing was performed on naive CD8+ T cells sorted from blood. The CDR3 region has the DNA TGTGCCAGCAGTGTGTATGGACAGGGAATCACAGATACGCAGTATTTT. Its translation is CASSVYGQGITDTQYF.